Listed here is a single TCR beta chain. This entry is derived from a study of cytomegalovirus exposure and HLA in healthy donors. It was with 60 Vbeta and 13 Jbeta primers that the PCR ran. Data came from immunoSEQ multiplex PCR; TCRdb stores just in-frame clones and leaves some out. Here the sample spans approximately 150,000 clones, about 85% being singletons. This clonotype originated in a human donor in good health. The sample taken for sequencing was PBMCs.

DNA of the CDR3: TGTGCCAGCAGCCTCCGTCCGAAATCGGGTCCAGATACGCAGTATTTT. Amino acids: CASSLRPKSGPDTQYF. The chain is built from TRBV21-1 and TRBJ2-3; the table's D call, TRBD2, was not checked against the DNA. TRBV21-1 is listed as a pseudogene. The length of the CDR3 is 16 residues.